The sequence of this T cell receptor (beta chain) was determined in a study of a mutant IDH1 vaccine in newly diagnosed glioma. Study summary: Patients got their first vaccination 4-6 weeks after radiotherapy alone, or with temozolomide cycles. Radiotherapy, temozolomide, or both had been given previously, and both were given to most.

The J segment lost 0 bases and the V segment lost 4 bases, leaving 7 bases of the junction unmatched. Germline V CDR1 and CDR2: MGHDK, SYGVNS. The CDR3 has 16 residues. The sample's time point: week 47, end of study. The vaccine gave 300 ug of a 20-mer mutant IDH1 peptide subcutaneously per dose. TCRdb's copy holds only in-frame clones and misses some; the assay was immunoSEQ multiplex PCR. This sample yields tens of thousands of clones, of which roughly 80% are seen a single time; 2.5% to 3% belongs to the top ten. On this clone: The antigen remains undetermined.

The chain joins TRBV25-1 to TRBJ2-3, with 7 bases that match TRBD1. The starting material was PBMCs, obtained from a glioma patient whose treatment included an IDH1 peptide vaccine. The sequence was collected from a man aged 35 to 55 with glioma. CDR3 nucleotides: TGTGCCAGCAGTGGGGGACAGCTTTATAGCACAGATACGCAGTATTTT. Protein product: CASSGGQLYSTDTQYF.